This T cell receptor (beta chain) stems from a study of radiation and T cells in renal cell carcinoma. Broader study findings: In blood, top tumor clones expanded by 2 weeks, shrinking by 4.

V lost 6 bases and J 8 bases, leaving 22 bases between the germline ends. The CDR3 totals 15 residues. Germline values: CDR1 KGHSH, CDR2 LQKENI. Documented time point: blood 4 weeks post-SBRT, at nephrectomy. Specified treatment: 15 Gy SBRT to primary tumor, nephrectomy 4 weeks later. Radiation-treated patients gave blood at baseline, week 2 and week 4. In regard to this clone: Its antigen is currently unknown.

The repertoire was sequenced with immunoSEQ multiplex PCR; TCRdb's copy has only in-frame clones and lacks some. The table includes around 95,000 clones, 80% to 90% detected once. Here the sequenced sample was blood, taken from a patient whose treatment included radiotherapy and nephrectomy. The origin of this receptor is a man aged 55 to 70 with renal cell carcinoma. This chain uses TRBV18 with TRBJ1-1; D not resolved. In DNA, the CDR3 is TGTGCCAGCTCCCTCGGGCAAACGGGTAGGTCCGAAGCTTTCTTT. Its protein is CASSLGQTGRSEAFF.